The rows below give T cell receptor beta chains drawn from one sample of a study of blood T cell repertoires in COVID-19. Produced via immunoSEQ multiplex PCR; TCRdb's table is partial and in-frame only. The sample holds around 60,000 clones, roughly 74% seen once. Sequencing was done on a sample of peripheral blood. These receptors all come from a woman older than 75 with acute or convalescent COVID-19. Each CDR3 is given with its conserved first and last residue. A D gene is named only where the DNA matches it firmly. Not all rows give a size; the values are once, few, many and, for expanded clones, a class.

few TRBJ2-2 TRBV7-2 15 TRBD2 TGTGCCAGCAGCTCGAGCGGGAGTGACACCGGGGAGCTGTTTTTT CASSSSGSDTGELFF
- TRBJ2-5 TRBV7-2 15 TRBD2 TGTGCCAGCAGCTTAGTTAGCGGGAGTGATGAGACCCAGTACTTC CASSLVSGSDETQYF
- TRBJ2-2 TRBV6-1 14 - TGTGCCAGCAGTGAAGTCCGGAACACCGGGGAGCTGTTTTTT CASSEVRNTGELFF
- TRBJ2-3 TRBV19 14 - TGTGCCAGTAGCCTGGGAGCTAGACCAGATACGCAGTATTTT CASSLGARPDTQYF
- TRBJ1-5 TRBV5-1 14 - TGCGCCAGCAGCTTGGCCAGGAGGAATCAGCCCCAGCATTTT CASSLARRNQPQHF
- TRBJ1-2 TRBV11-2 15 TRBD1 TGTGCCAGCAGCTTTGGACAGGCATATAACTATGGCTACACCTTC CASSFGQAYNYGYTF
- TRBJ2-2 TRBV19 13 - TGTGCCACCTCCAGAGGGAACACCGGGGAGCTGTTTTTT CATSRGNTGELFF
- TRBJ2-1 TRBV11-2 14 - TGTGCCAGCAGCATACCGGGGTTAAACAATGAGCAGTTCTTC CASSIPGLNNEQFF
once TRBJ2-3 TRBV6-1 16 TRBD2 TGTGCCAGCAGTGAACAGCGGGGTCGCAACACAGATACGCAGTATTTT CASSEQRGRNTDTQYF
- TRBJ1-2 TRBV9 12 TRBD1 TGTGCCAGCAGCGTAGACAGGGGCGGCTACACCTTC CASSVDRGGYTF
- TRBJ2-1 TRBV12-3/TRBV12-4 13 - TGTGCCAGCAGTTTAGCCTCAATCGGTGAGCAGTTCTTC CASSLASIGEQFF
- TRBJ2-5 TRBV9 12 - TGTGCCAGCAGCGTAACTGAAGAGACCCAGTACTTC CASSVTEETQYF
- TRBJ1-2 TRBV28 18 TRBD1 TGTGCCAGCAGTTTAGCTCTACCGGGCCGACAGGGGGCGGGTGGCTACACCTTC CASSLALPGRQGAGGYTF
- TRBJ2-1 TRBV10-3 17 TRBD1 TGTGCCATCAGTGAGCAAGGTGGGGGACAGCCCTACAATGAGCAGTTCTTC CAISEQGGGQPYNEQFF
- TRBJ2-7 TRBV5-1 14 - TGCGCCAGCAGCTTCCAGGGCGCCCTCTACGAGCAGTACTTC CASSFQGALYEQYF
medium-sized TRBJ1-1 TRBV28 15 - TGTGCCAGCAGTTTTGGGGCCCGATCAGGCACTGAAGCTTTCTTT CASSFGARSGTEAFF
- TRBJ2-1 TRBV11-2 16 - TGTGCCAGCAGCTTAGATCTCGGGAACTCCTACAATGAGCAGTTCTTC CASSLDLGNSYNEQFF
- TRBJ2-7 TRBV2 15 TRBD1 TGTGCCAGCAGTGTTAGCCAGGGGGCCGCCTACGAGCAGTACTTC CASSVSQGAAYEQYF
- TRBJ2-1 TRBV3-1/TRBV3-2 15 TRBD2 TGTGCCAGCAGGGATAGCGGGAGGGATTACAATGAGCAGTTCTTC CASRDSGRDYNEQFF
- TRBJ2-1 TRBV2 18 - TGTGCCAGCAGATTAACATTAGACAGAATCAGCTCCTACAATGAGCAGTTCTTC CASRLTLDRISSYNEQFF
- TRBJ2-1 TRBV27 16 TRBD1 TGTGCCAGCAGTTTATTTGGGACAGGGTACTACAATGAGCAGTTCTTC CASSLFGTGYYNEQFF
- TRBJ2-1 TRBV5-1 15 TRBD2 TGCGCCAGCAATACAGATAGCGGGAGAGACAATGAGCAGTTCTTC CASNTDSGRDNEQFF
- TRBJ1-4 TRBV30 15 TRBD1 TGTGCCTGGAGTGGACAGGGTTTTGGTAATGAAAAACTGTTTTTT CAWSGQGFGNEKLFF
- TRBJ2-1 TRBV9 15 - TGTGCCAGCAGCTTATTGGACAGCCCCTACAATGAGCAGTTCTTC CASSLLDSPYNEQFF